The clone carrying this T cell receptor beta chain was seen a few times. Its antigen is unknown. This CDR3 is built from 13 residues. V trimming: 5 bases; J trimming: 10 bases; junction bases outside the gene matches: 10. Germline V CDR1 and CDR2: SEHNR, FQNEAQ (reference sequence). The sample originates from a study of cytomegalovirus exposure and HLA in healthy donors. With 60 Vbeta and 13 Jbeta primers, the PCR was carried out. The data were produced by immunoSEQ multiplex PCR, yet TCRdb's version contains in-frame clones alone and is incomplete. The data hold about 170,000 clones, with roughly 60% observed a single time. Points from the study as a whole: TCR beta V- and J-gene trimming, according to a later analysis, was linked to a missense DCLRE1C variant. Researchers catalogued about 150 TCR beta chains as cytomegalovirus-associated.

The chain links TRBV7-9 to TRBJ1-2; 7 nucleotides agree with TRBD1. This receptor was identified in a man between 40 and 49 years old in good health and CMV-seronegative. The sequenced sample consisted of PBMCs. The CDR3 nucleotides are TGTGCCAGCAGCGTCCGGGACAGCCCTTACTACACCTTC. This gives the protein CASSVRDSPYYTF.